Listed below are T cell receptor beta chains from one sample, sequenced in a study of early T cells in non-severe SARS-CoV-2 infection. TCRdb itself ran the 5' RACE reads through MiXCR, one entry per CDR3 protein. This table has 30,000 to 40,000 distinct CDR3 sequences, about 10% appearing once. The sample consisted of whole blood. Receptors were obtained from an adult who was a healthcare worker with PCR-confirmed SARS-CoV-2 infection or an uninfected control (not recorded which). The CDR3 runs from the conserved cysteine through the conserved F or W. A D gene is named only where the DNA matches it firmly. Not all rows give a size; the values are once, few, many and, for expanded clones, a class.

v_call,clone_size,cdr3_length,j_call,d_call,cdr3_aa,cdr3_nt
TRBV7-2,-,13,TRBJ2-3,-,CASRPTSTDTQYF,TGTGCCAGCAGACCTACTAGCACAGATACGCAGTATTTT
TRBV2,many,15,TRBJ1-5,-,CASSEYHRDNQPQHF,TGTGCCAGCAGTGAATATCACAGGGATAATCAGCCCCAGCATTTT
TRBV20-1,many,17,TRBJ2-1,TRBD2,CSARIAGGPSAYNEQFF,TGCAGTGCTAGAATAGCGGGGGGGCCATCTGCCTACAATGAGCAGTTCTTC
TRBV10-3,-,16,TRBJ2-3,-,CATSDRGELGTDTQYF,TGTGCCACTTCCGACCGAGGGGAGTTGGGCACAGATACGCAGTATTTT
TRBV7-3,many,13,TRBJ2-2,-,CASSLMGTGELFF,TGTGCCAGCAGCTTAATGGGGACCGGGGAGCTGTTTTTT
TRBV30,many,11,TRBJ1-1,-,CAWSGTDEAFF,TGTGCCTGGAGTGGAACAGATGAAGCTTTCTTT
TRBV11-2,-,14,TRBJ1-1,-,CASSTLGAGTEAFF,TGTGCCAGCAGCACACTGGGGGCAGGCACTGAAGCTTTCTTT
TRBV5-5,many,15,TRBJ2-1,-,CASSLGGNRHNEQFF,TGTGCCAGCAGCTTGGGAGGGAACCGGCACAATGAGCAGTTCTTC
TRBV7-9,few,14,TRBJ2-2,TRBD1,CASRPDRGGGELFF,TGTGCCAGCAGACCTGACAGGGGAGGCGGGGAGCTGTTTTTT
TRBV20-1,few,13,TRBJ2-5,TRBD2,CSASRTSQETQYF,TGCAGTGCTTCCCGGACTAGTCAAGAGACCCAGTACTTC
TRBV4-3,many,17,TRBJ2-4,TRBD1,CASSQIGQGLAKNIQYF,TGCGCCAGCAGCCAAATAGGACAGGGCCTAGCCAAAAACATTCAGTACTTC
TRBV5-6,many,17,TRBJ2-2,TRBD1,CASSRDRGRDWTGELFF,TGTGCCAGCAGCAGGGACAGGGGGCGAGATTGGACCGGGGAGCTGTTTTTT
TRBV24-1,many,16,TRBJ2-3,-,CAAGGGGPLSTDTQYF,TGTGCCGCCGGGGGAGGCGGGCCCCTCAGCACAGATACGCAGTATTTT
TRBV7-2,many,18,TRBJ2-5,TRBD2,CASSLNLLAGGVQETQYF,TGTGCCAGCAGCTTGAACTTACTAGCGGGGGGGGTCCAAGAGACCCAGTACTTC
TRBV21-1,many,14,TRBJ2-3,-,CASSRRNGTDTQYF,TGTGCCAGCAGCCGACGCAATGGCACAGATACGCAGTATTTT
TRBV4-1,few,13,TRBJ1-6,-,CAIPLGVGSPLHF,TGCGCCATCCCGCTGGGGGTTGGCTCACCCCTCCACTTT
TRBV5-5,-,16,TRBJ1-5,-,CASSLSQLGGNQPQHF,TGTGCCAGCAGCTTGAGCCAGCTTGGTGGCAATCAGCCCCAGCATTTT
TRBV20-1,many,15,TRBJ1-6,TRBD1,CSAHPGQTINSPLHF,TGCAGTGCCCATCCGGGACAGACGATTAATTCACCCCTCCACTTT
TRBV19,many,13,TRBJ2-5,TRBD2,CASSLAGVETQYF,TGTGCCAGTAGTCTAGCGGGAGTGGAGACCCAGTACTTC
TRBV7-2,few,14,TRBJ1-5,-,CASSLGRFNQPQHF,TGTGCCAGCAGTCTGGGGCGGTTCAATCAGCCCCAGCATTTT
TRBV20-1,many,15,TRBJ1-5,-,CSARDRWGGNQPQHF,TGCAGTGCTAGAGATCGTTGGGGCGGCAATCAGCCCCAGCATTTT
TRBV18,-,15,TRBJ1-4,-,CASSPSGFLPAGLFF,TGTGCCAGCTCACCGTCAGGTTTTCTCCCCGCGGGACTGTTTTTT
TRBV12-3/TRBV12-4,many,15,TRBJ2-2,-,CASTIRQSNTGELFF,TGTGCAAGCACGATTAGACAGTCGAACACCGGGGAGCTGTTTTTT
TRBV29-1,-,14,TRBJ2-1,TRBD2,CSVETTGGLSEQFF,TGCAGCGTTGAGACTACGGGGGGGCTTAGTGAGCAGTTCTTC
TRBV3-1,-,18,TRBJ2-2,TRBD2,CASSPGLAGASNTGELFF,TGTGCCAGCAGCCCGGGACTAGCGGGGGCCTCGAACACCGGGGAGCTGTTTTTT
TRBV12-3/TRBV12-4,-,14,TRBJ1-6,TRBD1,CASRGSGQGSPLHF,TGTGCCAGCAGGGGTTCGGGACAGGGCTCACCCCTCCACTTT
TRBV2,many,14,TRBJ2-3,-,CASSVQGSTDTQYF,TGTGCCAGCAGTGTCCAGGGGAGCACAGATACGCAGTATTTT
TRBV12-3/TRBV12-4,many,16,TRBJ2-5,-,CASSPTGGGGQETQYF,TGTGCCAGCAGCCCCACGGGCGGGGGCGGCCAAGAGACCCAGTACTTC
TRBV30,-,13,TRBJ1-2,-,CAWTQDEDYGYTF,TGTGCCTGGACGCAGGACGAGGACTATGGCTACACCTTC
TRBV7-3,many,13,TRBJ2-4,TRBD2,CASSLGGGAIQYF,TGTGCCAGCAGCTTGGGCGGGGGTGCCATTCAGTACTTC
TRBV6-5,-,17,TRBJ2-7,-,CASSYSRDAGSPYEQYF,TGTGCCAGCAGTTACTCTAGGGATGCGGGGTCCCCCTACGAGCAGTACTTC
TRBV29-1,many,12,TRBJ2-3,TRBD1,CSVVQGTDTQYF,TGCAGCGTTGTACAGGGGACAGATACGCAGTATTTT
TRBV5-4,many,16,TRBJ2-1,-,CASSLAGLRSYNEQFF,TGTGCCAGCAGCTTGGCCGGACTCCGAAGCTACAATGAGCAGTTCTTC
TRBV4-1,many,19,TRBJ1-1,TRBD1,CASSQDIRGTGIRNTEAFF,TGCGCCAGCAGCCAAGATATCCGTGGGACAGGGATACGGAACACTGAAGCTTTCTTT
TRBV7-9,once,13,TRBJ1-6,-,CASSPASIAPLHF,TGTGCCAGCAGCCCGGCCTCTATCGCACCCCTCCACTTT
TRBV12-3/TRBV12-4,-,14,TRBJ1-1,-,CASSVIRGNTEAFF,TGTGCCAGCAGTGTAATCAGGGGGAACACTGAAGCTTTCTTT
TRBV5-1,-,14,TRBJ1-2,TRBD1,CASSLAPGTEGYTF,TGCGCCAGCAGCTTGGCACCCGGGACAGAAGGCTACACCTTC
TRBV7-6,medium-sized,15,TRBJ2-5,TRBD1,CASSRRPGQQETQYF,TGTGCCAGCAGCCGGCGCCCGGGACAGCAAGAGACCCAGTACTTC
TRBV6-6,many,14,TRBJ1-5,-,CASSLQEINQPQHF,TGTGCCAGCAGTCTCCAGGAAATTAATCAGCCCCAGCATTTT
TRBV7-9,many,14,TRBJ2-7,-,CASSRGRLSYEQYF,TGTGCCAGCAGCAGGGGTAGGCTCTCCTACGAGCAGTACTTC
TRBV6-5,-,15,TRBJ1-3,TRBD1,CASSYGGQLGDTIYF,TGTGCCAGCAGTTACGGGGGACAGCTAGGCGACACCATATATTTT
TRBV7-2,many,17,TRBJ2-6,TRBD1,CASSQTGGASGANVLTF,TGTGCCAGCAGCCAAACAGGGGGCGCGTCTGGGGCCAACGTCCTGACTTTC
TRBV18,-,12,TRBJ2-3,-,CASSELPDTQYF,TGTGCCAGCTCAGAGTTGCCAGATACGCAGTATTTT
TRBV18,-,14,TRBJ1-2,-,CASSPGGLNYGYTF,TGTGCCAGCTCACCTGGGGGGCTCAACTATGGCTACACCTTC
TRBV12-5,many,15,TRBJ1-1,-,CASGLVQERGTEAFF,TGTGCTAGTGGTTTGGTACAGGAGAGGGGCACTGAAGCTTTCTTT
TRBV9,many,16,TRBJ2-1,TRBD1,CASSVAYRGLTNEQFF,TGTGCCAGCAGCGTAGCTTACAGGGGGCTTACTAATGAGCAGTTCTTC
TRBV11-2,many,14,TRBJ2-5,-,CASSLVAAQETQYF,TGTGCCAGCAGCTTAGTGGCAGCTCAAGAGACCCAGTACTTC
TRBV20-1,-,14,TRBJ2-3,-,CSATAVPLRDTQYF,TGCAGTGCTACTGCCGTCCCGCTAAGGGATACGCAGTATTTT
TRBV20-1,few,14,TRBJ1-4,-,CSARSPVLREKLFF,TGCAGTGCTAGATCTCCGGTTCTCAGAGAAAAACTGTTTTTT
TRBV5-8,few,16,TRBJ2-1,-,CASSSQLGGLYNEQFF,TGTGCCAGCAGCTCCCAATTGGGGGGCCTCTACAATGAGCAGTTCTTC
TRBV7-9,-,11,TRBJ2-5,-,CASSQEVTQYF,TGTGCCAGCAGCCAGGAGGTGACCCAGTACTTC
TRBV5-1,many,15,TRBJ1-2,TRBD1,CASSPWTGTVYGYTF,TGCGCCAGCAGCCCCTGGACCGGGACAGTGTATGGCTACACCTTC
TRBV18,many,12,TRBJ2-7,-,CASSPRGYEQYF,TGTGCCAGCTCACCCAGGGGATACGAGCAGTACTTC